This T cell receptor (beta chain) was found in a study of blood T cell repertoires in COVID-19. Background on the study: Sources were T cells, B-cell-depleted T cells, or PBMCs; the material itself was cDNA or gDNA.

Germline trimming cut 5 bases from V and 5 bases from J; bases unmatched to any gene: 8. The germline gives CDR1 SGDLS, CDR2 YYNGEE. The CDR3 totals 16 residues. Clones were read by immunoSEQ multiplex PCR, and TCRdb kept only the in-frame ones, dropping some. The table has more than 45,000 clones, 80% to 90% seen once; the top ten hold 7.5% to 10%. This clonotype was obtained from a human donor in a cohort sampled during active COVID-19. The specimen sequenced was peripheral blood. The chain has TRBV9 and TRBJ2-2; 11 bases fit TRBD1. CDR3 DNA: TGTGCCAGCAGTGGCGGGACAGGGGGGTGGACCGGGGAGCTGTTTTTT. Residues: CASSGGTGGWTGELFF.